What follows are 4 T cell receptor beta chains derived from one specimen sequenced in a study of glioma-infiltrating T cells after dendritic cell vaccination. Using immunoSEQ multiplex PCR, the repertoire was profiled, and TCRdb retains in-frame clones only, with some absent. The table includes roughly 52,000 clones, less than 90% detected once. The sequencing here drew on blood, taken before dendritic cell vaccination. These receptors originate from a human donor with glioblastoma.

The chain is built from TRBV4-2 and TRBJ2-5; 16 nucleotides line up with TRBD2. This CDR3 has 16 amino acids. J was trimmed by 5 bases and V by 4 bases; bases with no gene match: 4. CDR1 and CDR2 from the germline V gene are LGHNA and YNFKEQ. The CDR3 protein is CASSPGTSGGVETQYF. The CDR3, as DNA: TGTGCCAGCAGCCCCGGGACTAGCGGGGGGGTGGAGACCCAGTACTTC.

The chain uses TRBV4-3 and TRBJ2-1, with 7 positions matching TRBD2. Germline CDR1 and CDR2: LGHNA and YSLEER. Trimming removed 1 base from V and 6 bases from J; junction bases left unmatched: 6. The CDR3 extends over 15 amino acids. DNA for the CDR3: TGCGCCAGCAGCCAAGTCGGAAGCGGGATCAATGAGCAGTTCTTC. Its translation: CASSQVGSGINEQFF.

The V and J genes are TRBV14 and TRBJ2-7; D not resolved. The ends were cut back, 3 bases at V and 7 bases at J, with 16 bases in the middle. The germline gives CDR1 SGHDN, CDR2 FVKESK. This CDR3 is 14 amino acids long. The chain's CDR3 is CASSQVAGRSEQYF. The CDR3 nucleotides are TGTGCCAGCAGCCAGGTGGCCGGCCGGAGTGAGCAGTACTTC.

The chain has TRBV7-9 and TRBJ1-1; D unclear. This CDR3 spans 14 amino acids. With 5 bases removed from V and 1 base from J, the gap between germline ends came to 11 bases. Germline assignment: CDR1 SEHNR and CDR2 FQNEAQ (reference sequence). CDR3 region: CASSPGRENTEAFF. CDR3 bases: TGTGCCAGCAGCCCAGGACGGGAGAACACTGAAGCTTTCTTT.